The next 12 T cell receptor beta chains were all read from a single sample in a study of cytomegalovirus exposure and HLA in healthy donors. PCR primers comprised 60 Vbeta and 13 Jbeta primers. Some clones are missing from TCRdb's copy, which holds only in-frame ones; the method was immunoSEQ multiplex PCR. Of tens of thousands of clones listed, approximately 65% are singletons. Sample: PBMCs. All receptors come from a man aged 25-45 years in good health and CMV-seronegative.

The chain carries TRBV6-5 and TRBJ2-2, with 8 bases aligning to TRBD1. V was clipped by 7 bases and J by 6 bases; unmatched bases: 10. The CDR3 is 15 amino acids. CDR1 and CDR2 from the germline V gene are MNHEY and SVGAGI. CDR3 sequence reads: CASNPGTGVSGELFF. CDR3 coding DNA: TGTGCCAGCAACCCCGGGACAGGAGTCTCCGGGGAGCTGTTTTTT.

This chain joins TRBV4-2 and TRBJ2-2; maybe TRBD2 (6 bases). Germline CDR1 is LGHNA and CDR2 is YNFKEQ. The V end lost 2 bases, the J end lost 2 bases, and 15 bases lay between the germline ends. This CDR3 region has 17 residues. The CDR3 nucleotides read TGTGCCAGCAGCCAATCGGGACCCGGGAGAAACACCGGGGAGCTGTTTTTT. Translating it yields CASSQSGPGRNTGELFF.

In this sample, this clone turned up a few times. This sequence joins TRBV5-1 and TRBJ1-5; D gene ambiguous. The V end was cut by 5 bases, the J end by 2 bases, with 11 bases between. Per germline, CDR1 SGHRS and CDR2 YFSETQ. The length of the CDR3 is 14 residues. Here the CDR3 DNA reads TGCGCCAGCAGTACCATGGGAGGCAATCAGCCCCAGCATTTT. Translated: CASSTMGGNQPQHF.

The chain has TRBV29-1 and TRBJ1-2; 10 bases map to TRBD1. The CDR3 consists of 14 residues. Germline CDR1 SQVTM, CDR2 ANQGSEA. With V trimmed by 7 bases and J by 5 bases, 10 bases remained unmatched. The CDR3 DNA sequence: TGCAGCGGATCGACAGGGGGCGCCGGGTATGGCTACACCTTC. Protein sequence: CSGSTGGAGYGYTF. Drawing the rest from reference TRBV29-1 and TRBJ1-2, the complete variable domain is SAVISQKPSRDICQRGTSLTIQCQVDSQVTMMFWYRQQPGQSLTLIATANQGSEATYESGFVIDKFPISRPNLTFSTLTVSNMSPEDSSIYLCSGSTGGAGYGYTFGSGTRLTVV.

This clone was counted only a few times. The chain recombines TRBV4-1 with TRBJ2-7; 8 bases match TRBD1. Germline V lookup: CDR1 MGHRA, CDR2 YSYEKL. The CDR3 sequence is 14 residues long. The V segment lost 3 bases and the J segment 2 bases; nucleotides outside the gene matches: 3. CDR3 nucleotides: TGCGCCAGCAGCCAGGACAGGGACCCCTACGAGCAGTACTTC. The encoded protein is CASSQDRDPYEQYF.

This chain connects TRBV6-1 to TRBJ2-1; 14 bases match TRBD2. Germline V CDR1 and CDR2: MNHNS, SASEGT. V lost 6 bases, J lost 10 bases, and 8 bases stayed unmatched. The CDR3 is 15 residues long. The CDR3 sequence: CASSEGLAGVWEQFF. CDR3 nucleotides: TGTGCCAGCAGCGAGGGACTAGCGGGAGTATGGGAGCAGTTCTTC.

The CDR3, as DNA: TGTGCCAGCTCACCACCGGGAGGTTACCAAGAGACCCAGTACTTC. Its protein product is CASSPPGGYQETQYF. The rearrangement joins TRBV18 to TRBJ2-5; possible D gene TRBD2, 6 bases. Trimming pared 0 bases from V and 0 bases from J, leaving 8 bases between. The germline CDR1 and CDR2 sequences are KGHSH and LQKENI. CDR3 size: 15 residues.

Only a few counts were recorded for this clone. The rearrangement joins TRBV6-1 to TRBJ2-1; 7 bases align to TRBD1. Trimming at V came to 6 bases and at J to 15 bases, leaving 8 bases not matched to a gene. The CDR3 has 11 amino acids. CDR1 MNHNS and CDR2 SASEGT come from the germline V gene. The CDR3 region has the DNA TGTGCCAGCAGAGGACAGGCCCTTCGGTTCTTC. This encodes CASRGQALRFF.

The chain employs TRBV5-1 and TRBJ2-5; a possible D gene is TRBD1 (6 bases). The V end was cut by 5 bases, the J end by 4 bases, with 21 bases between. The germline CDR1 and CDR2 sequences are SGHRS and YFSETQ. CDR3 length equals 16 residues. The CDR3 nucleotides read TGCGCCAGCAGATCCGGACAGACCTCTAATCGAGAGACCCAGTACTTC. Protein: CASRSGQTSNRETQYF.

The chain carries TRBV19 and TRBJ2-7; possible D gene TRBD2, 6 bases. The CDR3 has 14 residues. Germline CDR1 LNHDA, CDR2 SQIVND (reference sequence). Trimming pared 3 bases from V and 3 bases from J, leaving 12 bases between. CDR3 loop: CASSIGGLVYEQYF. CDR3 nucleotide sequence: TGTGCCAGTAGTATCGGGGGTTTGGTCTACGAGCAGTACTTC.

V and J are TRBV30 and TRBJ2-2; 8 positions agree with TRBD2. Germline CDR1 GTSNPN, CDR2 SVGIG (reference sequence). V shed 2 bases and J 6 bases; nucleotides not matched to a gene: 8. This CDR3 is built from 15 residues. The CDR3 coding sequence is TGTGCCTGGAGTCCCGTAAGAGCGGGAGCCGGGGAGCTGTTTTTT. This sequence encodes CAWSPVRAGAGELFF.

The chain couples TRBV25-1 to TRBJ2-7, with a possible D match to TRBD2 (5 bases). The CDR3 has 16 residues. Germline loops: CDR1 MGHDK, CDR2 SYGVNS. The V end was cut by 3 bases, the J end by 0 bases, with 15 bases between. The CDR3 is CASSDISAGSSYEQYF. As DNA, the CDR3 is TGTGCCAGCAGTGATATTTCTGCGGGTAGCTCCTACGAGCAGTACTTC.